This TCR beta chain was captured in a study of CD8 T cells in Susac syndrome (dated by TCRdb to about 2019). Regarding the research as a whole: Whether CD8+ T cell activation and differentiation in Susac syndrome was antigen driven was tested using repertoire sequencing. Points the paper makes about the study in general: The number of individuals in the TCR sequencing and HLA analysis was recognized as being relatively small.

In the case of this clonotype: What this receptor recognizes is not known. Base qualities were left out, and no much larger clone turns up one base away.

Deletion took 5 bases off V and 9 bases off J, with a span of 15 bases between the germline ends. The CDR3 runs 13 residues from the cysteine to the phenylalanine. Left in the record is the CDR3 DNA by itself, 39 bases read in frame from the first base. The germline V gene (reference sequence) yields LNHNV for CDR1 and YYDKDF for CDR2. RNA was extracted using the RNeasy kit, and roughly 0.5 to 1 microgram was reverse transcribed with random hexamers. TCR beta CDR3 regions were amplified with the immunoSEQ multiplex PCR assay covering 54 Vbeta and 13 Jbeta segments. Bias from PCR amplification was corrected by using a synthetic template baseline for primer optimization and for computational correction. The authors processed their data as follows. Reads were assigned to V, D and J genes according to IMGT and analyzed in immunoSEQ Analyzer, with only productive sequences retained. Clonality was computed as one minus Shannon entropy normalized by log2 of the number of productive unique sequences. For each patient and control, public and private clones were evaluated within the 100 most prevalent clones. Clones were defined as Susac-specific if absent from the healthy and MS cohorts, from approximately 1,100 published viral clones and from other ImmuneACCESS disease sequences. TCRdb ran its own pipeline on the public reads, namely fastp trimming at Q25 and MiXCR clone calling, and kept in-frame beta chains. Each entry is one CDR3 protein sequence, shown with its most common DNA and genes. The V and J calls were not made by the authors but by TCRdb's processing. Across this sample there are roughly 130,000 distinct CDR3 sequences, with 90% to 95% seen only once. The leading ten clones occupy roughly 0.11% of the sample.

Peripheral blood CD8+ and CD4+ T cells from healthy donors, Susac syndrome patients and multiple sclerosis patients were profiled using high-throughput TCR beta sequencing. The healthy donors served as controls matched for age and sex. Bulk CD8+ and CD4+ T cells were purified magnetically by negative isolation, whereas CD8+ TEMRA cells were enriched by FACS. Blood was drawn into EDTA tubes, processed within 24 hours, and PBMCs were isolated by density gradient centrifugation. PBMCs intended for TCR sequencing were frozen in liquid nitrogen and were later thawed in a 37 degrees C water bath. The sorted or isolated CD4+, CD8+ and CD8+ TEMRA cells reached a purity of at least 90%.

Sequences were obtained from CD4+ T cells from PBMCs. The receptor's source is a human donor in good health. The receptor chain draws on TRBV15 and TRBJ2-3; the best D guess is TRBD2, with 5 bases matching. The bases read TGTGCCACCAGCTCTCTCCCGGAGGTCACGCAGTATTTT. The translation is CATSSLPEVTQYF.